The rows below give T cell receptor beta chains drawn from one sample of a study of T cell changes during pregnancy in multiple sclerosis. The protocol was immunoSEQ multiplex PCR, while the TCRdb copy is restricted to in-frame clones and leaves out a portion. The sample records about 80,000 clones, 90% to 95% being singletons. The specimen was peripheral blood, collected in the second trimester of pregnancy. The origin of the receptors is a female donor in good health, enrolled as a control in a pregnancy study. The CDR3 runs from the conserved cysteine through the conserved F or W. The order of the fields is D gene, clone size, J gene, V gene, CDR3 DNA, CDR3 protein. A D gene is named only where the DNA matches it firmly. Some rows have no size entry. The others give once, few or many, or a class for an expanded clone.

>TRBD2|.|TRBJ2-1|TRBV18
TGTGCCAGCCAAGGTCTAGCGGGACCCAGCTCCTACAATGAGCAGTTCTTC
CASQGLAGPSSYNEQFF
>TRBD1|.|TRBJ1-1|TRBV20-1
TGCAGTGCTACGGACAGGGAAGCTTTCTTT
CSATDREAFF
>TRBD1|.|TRBJ2-5|TRBV7-9
TGTGCCAGCAGCTTAACAGGGGGTCCTCAAGAGACCCAGTACTTC
CASSLTGGPQETQYF
>.|.|TRBJ2-3|TRBV11-2
TGTGCCAGCAGCTTAGGGCTAGCTTCAGATACGCAGTATTTT
CASSLGLASDTQYF
>.|.|TRBJ1-5|TRBV27
TGTGCCAGCAGTTTACTACGAGGAGGGGACCAGCCCCAGCATTTT
CASSLLRGGDQPQHF
>TRBD1|.|TRBJ2-7|TRBV2
TGTGCCAGCAGTATAGGGACAGGGAATTACGAGCAGTACTTC
CASSIGTGNYEQYF
>.|.|TRBJ2-1|TRBV4-1
TGCGCCAGCAGCCAAGAGGGGAGCTACAATGAGCAGTTCTTC
CASSQEGSYNEQFF
>.|once|TRBJ2-7|TRBV10-3
TGTGCCAGCACGAATCCTACCTACGAGCAGTACTTC
CASTNPTYEQYF
>TRBD1|.|TRBJ2-7|TRBV27
TGTGCCAGCTCCCAGCGGACAGGGAACGAGCAGTACTTC
CASSQRTGNEQYF
>.|.|TRBJ2-5|TRBV9
TGTGCCAGCAGCGTCGCCGGGACTGGCGGGGAGACCCAGTACTTC
CASSVAGTGGETQYF
>TRBD2|.|TRBJ2-4|TRBV27
TGTGCCAGCAGTTTATCGGGGCTAGCGGGAGTTGCCAAAAACATTCAGTACTTC
CASSLSGLAGVAKNIQYF
>.|.|TRBJ1-1|TRBV6-1
TGTGCCAGCAGCAAACAGGGAGAAAACACTGAAGCTTTCTTT
CASSKQGENTEAFF
>.|.|TRBJ2-3|TRBV7-2
TGTGCCAGCAGCTTTGAGGACAGACTCACAGATACGCAGTATTTT
CASSFEDRLTDTQYF
>TRBD1|.|TRBJ2-1|TRBV25-1
TGTGCCAGCAGTGAATCTGCCGGGACAGGCCTTAAAAAGGAGCAGTTCTTC
CASSESAGTGLKKEQFF
>.|.|TRBJ1-4|TRBV7-2
TGTGCCAGCAGCTTCGTCAGGGGAACTAATGAAAAACTGTTTTTT
CASSFVRGTNEKLFF
>TRBD2|.|TRBJ2-3|TRBV7-2
TGTGCCAGCAGCTTAAGCCAGGCGGGAGTGGATACGCAGTATTTT
CASSLSQAGVDTQYF
>.|.|TRBJ2-5|TRBV2
TGTGCCAGCAGTGAAGCCAGGGAGACCCAGTACTTC
CASSEARETQYF
>.|.|TRBJ2-2|TRBV28
TGTGCCAGCAGGGCCCCGGGCACCGGGGAGCTGTTTTTT
CASRAPGTGELFF
>TRBD2|.|TRBJ2-1|TRBV2
TGTGCCAGCAGTTCCGGGACTAGCGGGACGAATGAGCAGTTCTTC
CASSSGTSGTNEQFF
>.|.|TRBJ2-2|TRBV11-3
TGTGCCAGTGCTGGTCACACGAACACCGGGGAGCTGTTTTTT
CASAGHTNTGELFF
>TRBD1|.|TRBJ2-7|TRBV27
TGTGCCAGCAGTTTATCGAGCGGGGACAGGGCCTACGAGCAGTACTTC
CASSLSSGDRAYEQYF
>TRBD2|once|TRBJ2-5|TRBV29-1
TGCAGCGTTGAGGCGGGACTAAGGTACCAAGAGACCCAGTACTTC
CSVEAGLRYQETQYF
>TRBD2|.|TRBJ2-3|TRBV5-1
TGCGCCAGCAGCTTGGGAAATAGCGGGAGTAGGACAGATACGCAGTATTTT
CASSLGNSGSRTDTQYF
>.|.|TRBJ2-5|TRBV19
TGTGCCAGTAGCCTCGGGGCGGGATACCAAGAGACCCAGTACTTC
CASSLGAGYQETQYF
>.|.|TRBJ2-7|TRBV2
TGTGCCAGCAGTGCCCCTATATACTACGAGCAGTACTTC
CASSAPIYYEQYF
>.|.|TRBJ2-7|TRBV5-5
TGTGCCAGCAGCTTGGCTGGACTCTACGAGCAGTACTTC
CASSLAGLYEQYF